This T cell receptor beta chain is drawn from a study of blood T cell repertoires in COVID-19. Profiled with immunoSEQ multiplex PCR; TCRdb holds only in-frame clones, not every one. Of 250,000 to 300,000 clones listed, around 90% are singletons. Followed over time, Seattle patients had been enrolled while infection was active. V lost 4 bases and J lost 0; bases outside the gene matches: 5. CDR1 is SGHDT and CDR2 is YYEEEE in the germline V gene. The length of the CDR3 is 16 residues. Sample: peripheral blood. The chain recombines TRBV5-6 with TRBJ2-3; TRBD1 matches at 10 bases. This clonotype originated in a woman aged 70-85 years with COVID-19, enrolled during active disease. CDR3 bases: TGTGCCAGCAGCGGAGACAGGGGGCTCAGCACAGATACGCAGTATTTT. It specifies CASSGDRGLSTDTQYF.